This TCR beta chain was sequenced during a study of blood T cell repertoires in COVID-19. Background on the study: Samples came from the United States, Italy and Spain, spanning acute and convalescent COVID-19. PBMCs, B-cell-depleted T cells, or T cells provided the cDNA or gDNA that made up the material.

As handled by the study authors: For nucleated cells, counts were estimated from reference gene primer amplification. Libraries were prepared by immunoSEQ multiplex PCR; TCRdb keeps only in-frame clonotypes and omits some of them. V, J and clone size were drawn from that table, and D and trimming were deduced from the DNA. Of 150,000 to 190,000 clones in the sample, approximately 73% were seen once. Germline V gene sequence: CDR1 LNHDA, CDR2 SQIVND (reference sequence). With V trimmed by 2 bases and J by 9 bases, 14 bases remained unmatched. This CDR3 has 18 amino acids. Input material: peripheral blood. This sequence joins TRBV19 and TRBJ1-5, with 12 nucleotides matching TRBD1. The clonotype originates from a woman older than 75 with acute or convalescent COVID-19. The CDR3 spells CASSIRPGTGGARWPQHF. The CDR3 nucleotides are TGTGCCAGTAGTATAAGGCCAGGGACAGGGGGCGCTCGTTGGCCCCAGCATTTT.